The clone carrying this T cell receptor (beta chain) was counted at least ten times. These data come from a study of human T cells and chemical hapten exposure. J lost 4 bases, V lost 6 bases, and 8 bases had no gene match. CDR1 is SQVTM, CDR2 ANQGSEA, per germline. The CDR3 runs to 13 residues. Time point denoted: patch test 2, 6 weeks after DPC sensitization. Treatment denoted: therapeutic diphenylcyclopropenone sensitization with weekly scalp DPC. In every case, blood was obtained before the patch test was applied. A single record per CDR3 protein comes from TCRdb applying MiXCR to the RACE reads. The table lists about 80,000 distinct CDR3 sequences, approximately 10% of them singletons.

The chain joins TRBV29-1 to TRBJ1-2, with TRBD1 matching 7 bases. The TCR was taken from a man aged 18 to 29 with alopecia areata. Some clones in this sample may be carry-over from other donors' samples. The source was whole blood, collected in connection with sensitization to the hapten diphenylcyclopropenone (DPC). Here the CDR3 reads CSVEPTGSYGYTF. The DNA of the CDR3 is TGCAGCGTGGAACCGACAGGGAGCTATGGCTACACCTTC.